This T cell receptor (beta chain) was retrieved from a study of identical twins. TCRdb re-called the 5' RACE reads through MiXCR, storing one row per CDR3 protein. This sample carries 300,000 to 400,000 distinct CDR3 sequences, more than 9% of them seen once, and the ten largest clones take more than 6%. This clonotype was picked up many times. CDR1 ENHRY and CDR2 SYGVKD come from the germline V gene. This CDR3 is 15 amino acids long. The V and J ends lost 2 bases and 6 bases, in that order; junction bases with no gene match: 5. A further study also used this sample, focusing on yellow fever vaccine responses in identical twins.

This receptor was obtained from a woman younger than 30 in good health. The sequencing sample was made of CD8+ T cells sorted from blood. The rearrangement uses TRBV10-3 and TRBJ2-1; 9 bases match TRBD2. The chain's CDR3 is CAISEAAGGVNEQFF. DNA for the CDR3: TGTGCCATCAGTGAGGCGGCGGGGGGGGTCAATGAGCAGTTCTTC.